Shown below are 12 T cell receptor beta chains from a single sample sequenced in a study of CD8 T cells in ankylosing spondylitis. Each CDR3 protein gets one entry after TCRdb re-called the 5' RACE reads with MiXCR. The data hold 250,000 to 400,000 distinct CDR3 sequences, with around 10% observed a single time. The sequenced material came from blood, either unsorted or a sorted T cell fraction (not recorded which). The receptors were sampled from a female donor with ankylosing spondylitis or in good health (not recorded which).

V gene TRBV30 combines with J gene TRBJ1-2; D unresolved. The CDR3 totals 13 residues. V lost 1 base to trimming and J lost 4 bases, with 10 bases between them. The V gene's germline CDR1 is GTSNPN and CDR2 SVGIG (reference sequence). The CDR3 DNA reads TGTGCCTGGAGTGGGGCGGCCAGCTATGGCTACACCTTC. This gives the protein CAWSGAASYGYTF.

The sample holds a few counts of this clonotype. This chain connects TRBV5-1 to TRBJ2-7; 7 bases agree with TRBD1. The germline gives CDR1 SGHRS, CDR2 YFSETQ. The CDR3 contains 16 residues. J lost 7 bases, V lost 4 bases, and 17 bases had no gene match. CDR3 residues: CASSLHLTGRILEQYF. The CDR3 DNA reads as TGCGCCAGCAGCCTCCACCTGACAGGGCGTATTTTAGAGCAGTACTTC.

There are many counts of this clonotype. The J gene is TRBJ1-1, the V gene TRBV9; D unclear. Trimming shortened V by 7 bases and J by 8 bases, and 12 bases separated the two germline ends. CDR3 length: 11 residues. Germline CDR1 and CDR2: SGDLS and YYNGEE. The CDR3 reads CASGSGREAFF. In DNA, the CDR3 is TGTGCCAGCGGGTCGGGTCGCGAAGCTTTCTTT.

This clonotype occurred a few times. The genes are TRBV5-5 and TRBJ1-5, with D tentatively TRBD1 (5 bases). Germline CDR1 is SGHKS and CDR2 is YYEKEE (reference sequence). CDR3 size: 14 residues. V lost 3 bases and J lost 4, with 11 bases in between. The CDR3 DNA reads TGTGCCAGCAGCTATGACAGACTAAATCAGCCCCAGCATTTT. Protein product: CASSYDRLNQPQHF.

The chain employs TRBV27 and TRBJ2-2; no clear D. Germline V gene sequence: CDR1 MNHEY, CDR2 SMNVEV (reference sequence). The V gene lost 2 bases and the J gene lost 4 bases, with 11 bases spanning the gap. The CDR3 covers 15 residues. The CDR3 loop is CASSLIAVGTGELFF. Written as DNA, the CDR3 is TGTGCCAGCAGTTTAATCGCCGTCGGCACCGGGGAGCTGTTTTTT.

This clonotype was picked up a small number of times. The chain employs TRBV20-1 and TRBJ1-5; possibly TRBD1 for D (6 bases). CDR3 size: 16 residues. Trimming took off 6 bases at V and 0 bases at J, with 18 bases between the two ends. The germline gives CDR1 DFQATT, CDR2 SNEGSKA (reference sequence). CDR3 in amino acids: CSAGNQGGYSNQPQHF. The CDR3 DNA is TGCAGTGCCGGCAATCAAGGGGGATATAGCAATCAGCCCCAGCATTTT.

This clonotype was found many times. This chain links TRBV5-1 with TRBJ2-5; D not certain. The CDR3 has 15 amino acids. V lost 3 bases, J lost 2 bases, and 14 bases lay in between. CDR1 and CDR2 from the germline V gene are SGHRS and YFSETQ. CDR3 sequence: CASSSTGRNQETQYF. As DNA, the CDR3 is TGCGCCAGCAGCTCCACCGGACGGAATCAAGAGACCCAGTACTTC.

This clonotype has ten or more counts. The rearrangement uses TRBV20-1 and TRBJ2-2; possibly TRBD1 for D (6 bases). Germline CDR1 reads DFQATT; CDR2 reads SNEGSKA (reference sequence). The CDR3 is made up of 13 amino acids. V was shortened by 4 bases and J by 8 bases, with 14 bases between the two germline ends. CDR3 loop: CSATPPQGGELFF. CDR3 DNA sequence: TGCAGTGCTACTCCCCCCCAGGGGGGGGAGCTGTTTTTT.

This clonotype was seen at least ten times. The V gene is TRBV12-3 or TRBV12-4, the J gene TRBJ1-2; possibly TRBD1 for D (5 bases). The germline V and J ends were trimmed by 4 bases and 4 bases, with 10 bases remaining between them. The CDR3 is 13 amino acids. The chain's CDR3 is CASSSRDGYGYTF. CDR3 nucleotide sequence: TGTGCCAGCAGTTCTCGGGACGGCTATGGCTACACCTTC.

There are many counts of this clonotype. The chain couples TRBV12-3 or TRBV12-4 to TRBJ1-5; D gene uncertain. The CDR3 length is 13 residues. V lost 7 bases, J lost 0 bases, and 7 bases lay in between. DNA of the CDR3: TGTGCCAGCACCATGAATAGCAATCAGCCCCAGCATTTT. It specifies CASTMNSNQPQHF.

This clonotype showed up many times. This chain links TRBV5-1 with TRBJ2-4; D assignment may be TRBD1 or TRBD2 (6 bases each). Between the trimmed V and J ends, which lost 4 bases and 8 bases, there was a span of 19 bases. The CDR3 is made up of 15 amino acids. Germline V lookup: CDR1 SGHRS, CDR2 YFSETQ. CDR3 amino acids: CASSPEGGMGYIQYF. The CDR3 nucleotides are TGCGCCAGCAGCCCTGAGGGGGGCATGGGTTACATTCAGTACTTC.

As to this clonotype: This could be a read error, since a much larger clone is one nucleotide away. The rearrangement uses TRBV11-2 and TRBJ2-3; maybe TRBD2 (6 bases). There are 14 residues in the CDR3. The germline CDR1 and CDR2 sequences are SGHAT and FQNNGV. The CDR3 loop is CPSSLGAGSDTQYF. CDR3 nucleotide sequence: TGTCCCAGCAGCTTAGGAGCGGGCTCAGATACGCAGTATTTT.